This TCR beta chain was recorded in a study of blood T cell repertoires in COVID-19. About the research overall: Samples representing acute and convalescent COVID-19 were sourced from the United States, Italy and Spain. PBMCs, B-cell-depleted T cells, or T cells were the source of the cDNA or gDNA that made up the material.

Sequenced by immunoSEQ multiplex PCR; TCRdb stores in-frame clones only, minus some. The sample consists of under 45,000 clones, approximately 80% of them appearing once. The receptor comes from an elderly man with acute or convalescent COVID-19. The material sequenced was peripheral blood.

The CDR3 bases are TGTGCCAGCAGTTACTCGAAGGTCCGACAGGCTCGGAGCTCTGGGGCCAACGTCCTGACTTTC. It codes for CASSYSKVRQARSSGANVLTF. The chain combines TRBV6-2 or TRBV6-3 with TRBJ2-6; D may be TRBD1 (6 bases). CDR1 is MNHEY, CDR2 SVGEGT, per germline. Trimming left V 0 bases short and J 0 bases short, with 21 bases between. The CDR3 runs 21 residues.